This T cell receptor (beta chain) emerged from a study of blood T cell repertoires in COVID-19. Germline CDR1 SGHVS, CDR2 FQNEAQ. The CDR3 consists of 15 residues. The V gene lost 5 bases and the J gene lost 2 bases, with 13 bases spanning the gap. Libraries were prepared by immunoSEQ multiplex PCR; TCRdb keeps only in-frame clonotypes and omits some of them. The sample records about 120,000 clones, 85% being singletons. V and J are TRBV7-8 and TRBJ1-5, with D perhaps matching TRBD1 (6 bases). The origin of this receptor is a man aged 80 or over with active or convalescent COVID-19. Sample: peripheral blood. The CDR3 reads CASSPGPGGNQPQHF. The CDR3 DNA reads as TGTGCCAGCAGCCCAGGTCCAGGGGGCAATCAGCCCCAGCATTTT.